The clone carrying this TCR beta chain has more than one count but fewer than ten. The data were obtained in a study of blood T cell repertoires in COVID-19. Sequencing used immunoSEQ multiplex PCR; TCRdb keeps in-frame clones, though not all of them. Seen here are roughly 38,000 clones, about 89% observed once, and the top ten hold roughly 2.2%. This CDR3 has 16 amino acids. Germline CDR1 and CDR2: LGHDT and YNNKEL (reference sequence). Trimming at V came to 1 base and at J to 8 bases, leaving 11 bases not matched to a gene. V usage is TRBV3-1 (or the pseudogene TRBV3-2) and J usage is TRBJ2-1; 7 nucleotides line up with TRBD2. The TCR was taken from a man over 45 with active COVID-19. The sample was peripheral blood. CDR3 protein: CASSQGVPTSFHEQFF. The CDR3, as DNA: TGTGCCAGCAGCCAAGGGGTTCCGACTAGCTTTCATGAGCAGTTCTTC.